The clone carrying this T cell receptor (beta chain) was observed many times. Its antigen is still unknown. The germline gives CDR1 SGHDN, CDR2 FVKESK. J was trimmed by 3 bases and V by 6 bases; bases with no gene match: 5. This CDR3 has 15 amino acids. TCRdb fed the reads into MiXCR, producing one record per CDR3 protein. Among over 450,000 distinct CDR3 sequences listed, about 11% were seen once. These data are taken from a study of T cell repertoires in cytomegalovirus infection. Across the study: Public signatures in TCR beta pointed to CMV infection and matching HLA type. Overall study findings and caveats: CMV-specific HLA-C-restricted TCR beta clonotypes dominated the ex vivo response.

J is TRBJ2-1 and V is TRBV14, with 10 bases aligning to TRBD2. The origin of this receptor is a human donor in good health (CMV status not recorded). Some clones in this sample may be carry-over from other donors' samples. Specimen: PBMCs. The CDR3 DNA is TGTGCCAGCAGTCGGACTAGCGGAGTCTACAATGAGCAGTTCTTC. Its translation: CASSRTSGVYNEQFF.